Shown below are 2 T cell receptor beta chains from a single sample sequenced in a study of cytomegalovirus exposure and HLA in healthy donors. A multiplex PCR was run with 60 Vbeta primers and 13 Jbeta primers. TCRdb's copy holds only in-frame clones and misses some; the assay was immunoSEQ multiplex PCR. The sample carries about 120,000 clones, around two thirds recorded once. Material for sequencing was PBMCs. All receptors come from a middle-aged woman in good health and CMV-seropositive.

The chain has TRBV12-5 and TRBJ1-2, with D perhaps matching TRBD1 (6 bases). CDR3 length: 15 residues. Trimming pared 6 bases from V and 4 bases from J, leaving 18 bases between. Germline lookup yields CDR1 LGHNT and CDR2 FRNRAP. The CDR3 DNA sequence: TGTGCTAGTGGCCGTCTACAGGGTGTTCGCTATGGCTACACCTTC. Its translation: CASGRLQGVRYGYTF. The full variable domain, its missing parts supplied by reference TRBV12-5 and TRBJ1-2, is DARVTQTPRHKVTEMGQEVTMRCQPILGHNTVFWYRQTMMQGLELLAYFRNRAPLDDSGMPKDRFSAEMPDATLATLKIQPSEPRDSAVYFCASGRLQGVRYGYTFGSGTRLTVV.

This chain joins TRBV6-1 and TRBJ2-5; 8 bases line up with TRBD2. V shed 3 bases, J shed 1 base, and the junction held 10 bases outside the gene matches. CDR3 size: 17 residues. The V gene's germline CDR1 is MNHNS and CDR2 SASEGT. This CDR3 is CASSDQSGSPPQETQYF. The CDR3 region has the DNA TGTGCCAGCAGTGACCAAAGCGGGAGTCCTCCCCAAGAGACCCAGTACTTC.